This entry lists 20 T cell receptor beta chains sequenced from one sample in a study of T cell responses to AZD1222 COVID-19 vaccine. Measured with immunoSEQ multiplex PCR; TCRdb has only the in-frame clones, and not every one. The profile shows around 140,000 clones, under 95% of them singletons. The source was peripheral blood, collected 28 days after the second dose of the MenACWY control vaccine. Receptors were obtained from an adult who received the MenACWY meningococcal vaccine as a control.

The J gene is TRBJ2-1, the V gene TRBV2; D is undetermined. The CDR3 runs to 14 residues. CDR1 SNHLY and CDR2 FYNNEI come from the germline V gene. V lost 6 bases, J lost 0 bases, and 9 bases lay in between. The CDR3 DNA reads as TGTGCCAGCAGAGCCGACAACTCCTACAATGAGCAGTTCTTC. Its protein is CASRADNSYNEQFF.

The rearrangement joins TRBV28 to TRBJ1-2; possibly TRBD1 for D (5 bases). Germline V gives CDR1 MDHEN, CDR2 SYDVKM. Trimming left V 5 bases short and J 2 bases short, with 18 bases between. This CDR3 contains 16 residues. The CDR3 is CASSPGGQGLNYGYTF. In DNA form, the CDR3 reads TGTGCCAGCAGTCCCGGCGGGCAGGGCCTAAACTATGGCTACACCTTC.

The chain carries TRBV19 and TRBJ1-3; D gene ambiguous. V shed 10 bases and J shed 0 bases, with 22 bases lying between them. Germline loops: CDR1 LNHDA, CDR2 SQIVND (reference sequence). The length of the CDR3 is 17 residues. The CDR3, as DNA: TGTGCCACCTACCTTGGGCAGCGCGGAAGCTCTGGAAACACCATATATTTT. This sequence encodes CATYLGQRGSSGNTIYF. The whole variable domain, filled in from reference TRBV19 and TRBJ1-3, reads DGGITQSPKYLFRKEGQNVTLSCEQNLNHDAMYWYRQDPGQGLRLIYYSQIVNDFQKGDIAEGYSVSREKKESFPLTVTSAQKNPTAFYLCATYLGQRGSSGNTIYFGEGSWLTVV.

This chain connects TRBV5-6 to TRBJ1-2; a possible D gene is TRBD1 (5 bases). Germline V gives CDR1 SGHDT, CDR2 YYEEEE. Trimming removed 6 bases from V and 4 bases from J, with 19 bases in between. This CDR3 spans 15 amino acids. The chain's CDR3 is CASIRVVQAIYGYTF. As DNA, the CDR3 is TGTGCCAGCATCCGCGTAGTACAGGCGATCTATGGCTACACCTTC.

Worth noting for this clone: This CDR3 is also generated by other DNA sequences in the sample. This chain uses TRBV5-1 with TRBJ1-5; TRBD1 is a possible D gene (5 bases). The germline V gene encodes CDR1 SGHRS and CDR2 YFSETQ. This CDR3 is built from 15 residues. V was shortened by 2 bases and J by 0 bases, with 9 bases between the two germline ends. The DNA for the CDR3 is TGCGCCAGCAGCTTTGGCGGGGGTAGCAATCAGCCCCAGCATTTT. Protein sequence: CASSFGGGSNQPQHF.

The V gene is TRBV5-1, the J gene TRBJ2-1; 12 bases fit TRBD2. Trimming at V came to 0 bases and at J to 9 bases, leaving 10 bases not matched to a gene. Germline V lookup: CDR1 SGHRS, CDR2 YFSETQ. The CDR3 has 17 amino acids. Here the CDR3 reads CASSLVPSGGAGGEQFF. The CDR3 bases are TGCGCCAGCAGCTTGGTCCCTAGCGGGGGGGCCGGCGGTGAGCAGTTCTTC.

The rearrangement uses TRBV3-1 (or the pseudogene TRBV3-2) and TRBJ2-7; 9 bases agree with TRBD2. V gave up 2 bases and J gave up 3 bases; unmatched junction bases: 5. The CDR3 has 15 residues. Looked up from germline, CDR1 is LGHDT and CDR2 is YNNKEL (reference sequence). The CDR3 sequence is CASSQSLAGFYEQYF. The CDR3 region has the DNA TGTGCCAGCAGCCAATCTCTAGCGGGGTTCTACGAGCAGTACTTC.

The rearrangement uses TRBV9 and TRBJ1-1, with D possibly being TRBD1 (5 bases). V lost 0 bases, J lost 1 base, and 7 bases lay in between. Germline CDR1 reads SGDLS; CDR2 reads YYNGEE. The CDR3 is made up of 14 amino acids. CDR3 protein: CASSVDGGNTEAFF. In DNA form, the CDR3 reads TGTGCCAGCAGCGTAGATGGGGGGAACACTGAAGCTTTCTTT. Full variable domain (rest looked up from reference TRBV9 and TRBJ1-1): DSGVTQTPKHLITATGQRVTLRCSPRSGDLSVYWYQQSLDQGLQFLIQYYNGEERAKGNILERFSAQQFPDLHSELNLSSLELGDSALYFCASSVDGGNTEAFFGQGTRLTVV.

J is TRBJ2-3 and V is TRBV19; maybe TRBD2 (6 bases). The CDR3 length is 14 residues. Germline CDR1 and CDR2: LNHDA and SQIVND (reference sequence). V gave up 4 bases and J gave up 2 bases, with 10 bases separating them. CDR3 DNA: TGTGCCAGTAGTACCAGCGGGTCCACAGATACGCAGTATTTT. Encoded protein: CASSTSGSTDTQYF.

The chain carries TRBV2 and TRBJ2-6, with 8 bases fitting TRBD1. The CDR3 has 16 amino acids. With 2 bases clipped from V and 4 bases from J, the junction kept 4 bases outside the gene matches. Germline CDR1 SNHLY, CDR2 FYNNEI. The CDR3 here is CASSEQGAHGANVLTF. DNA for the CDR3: TGTGCCAGCAGTGAACAGGGGGCGCACGGGGCCAACGTCCTGACTTTC.

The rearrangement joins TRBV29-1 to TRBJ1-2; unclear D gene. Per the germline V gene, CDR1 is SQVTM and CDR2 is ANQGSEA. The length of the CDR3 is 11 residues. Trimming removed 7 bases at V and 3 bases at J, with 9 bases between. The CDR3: CSGRWDYGYTF. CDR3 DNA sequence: TGCAGCGGGCGGTGGGACTATGGCTACACCTTC.

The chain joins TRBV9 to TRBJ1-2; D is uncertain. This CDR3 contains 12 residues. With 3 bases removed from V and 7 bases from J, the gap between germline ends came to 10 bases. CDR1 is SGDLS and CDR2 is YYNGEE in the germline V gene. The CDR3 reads CASSGGRSGYTF. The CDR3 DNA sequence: TGTGCCAGCAGCGGAGGGAGGTCTGGCTACACCTTC.

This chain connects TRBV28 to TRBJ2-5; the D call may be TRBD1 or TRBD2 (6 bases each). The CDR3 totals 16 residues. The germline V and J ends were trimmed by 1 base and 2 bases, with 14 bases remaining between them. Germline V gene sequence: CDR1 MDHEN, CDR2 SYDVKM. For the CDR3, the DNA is TGTGCCAGCAGTTTATCGGGGGCAGTAAGGCAAGAGACCCAGTACTTC. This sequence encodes CASSLSGAVRQETQYF.

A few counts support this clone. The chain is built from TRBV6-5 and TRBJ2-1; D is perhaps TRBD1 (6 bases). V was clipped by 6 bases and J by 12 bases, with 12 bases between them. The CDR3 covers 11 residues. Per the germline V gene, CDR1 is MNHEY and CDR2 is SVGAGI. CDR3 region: CASRTGMGQFF. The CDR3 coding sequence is TGTGCCAGCAGGACAGGCATGGGGCAGTTCTTC.

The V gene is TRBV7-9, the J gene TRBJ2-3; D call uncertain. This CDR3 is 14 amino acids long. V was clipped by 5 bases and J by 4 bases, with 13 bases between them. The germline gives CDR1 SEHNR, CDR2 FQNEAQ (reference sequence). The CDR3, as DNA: TGTGCCAGCAGCAACCCGACGGTGCCAGATACGCAGTATTTT. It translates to CASSNPTVPDTQYF.

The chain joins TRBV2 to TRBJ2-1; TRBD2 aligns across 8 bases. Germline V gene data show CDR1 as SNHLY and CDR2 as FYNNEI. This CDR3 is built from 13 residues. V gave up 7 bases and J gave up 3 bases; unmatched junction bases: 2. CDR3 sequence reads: CASMAGGYNEQFF. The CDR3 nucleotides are TGTGCCAGCATGGCGGGGGGCTACAATGAGCAGTTCTTC.

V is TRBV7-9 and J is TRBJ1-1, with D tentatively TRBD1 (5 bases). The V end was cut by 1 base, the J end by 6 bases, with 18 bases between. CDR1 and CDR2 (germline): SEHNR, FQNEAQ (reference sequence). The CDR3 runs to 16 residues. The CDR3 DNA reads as TGTGCCAGCAGCTTAGGGAATTTTGGGGGATCCTCTGAAGCTTTCTTT. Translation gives CASSLGNFGGSSEAFF.

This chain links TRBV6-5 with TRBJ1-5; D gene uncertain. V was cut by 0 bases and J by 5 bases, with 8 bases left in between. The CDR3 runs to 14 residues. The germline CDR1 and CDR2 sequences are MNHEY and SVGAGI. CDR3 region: CASSYSSLDQPQHF. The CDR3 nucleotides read TGTGCCAGCAGTTACTCCTCCTTGGATCAGCCCCAGCATTTT.

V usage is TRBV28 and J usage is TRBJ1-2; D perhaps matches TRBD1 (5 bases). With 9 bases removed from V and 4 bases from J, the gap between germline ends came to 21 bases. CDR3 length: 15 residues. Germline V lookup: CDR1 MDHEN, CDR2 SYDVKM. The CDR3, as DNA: TGTGCCAGTAGACCCCTTAGGGGAAACCCCTATGGCTACACCTTC. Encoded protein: CASRPLRGNPYGYTF.

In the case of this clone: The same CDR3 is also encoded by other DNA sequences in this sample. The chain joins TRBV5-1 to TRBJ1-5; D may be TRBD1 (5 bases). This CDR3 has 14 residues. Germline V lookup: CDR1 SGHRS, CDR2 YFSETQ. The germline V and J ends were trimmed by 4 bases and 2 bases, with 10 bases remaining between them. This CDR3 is CASSLGGGNQPQHF. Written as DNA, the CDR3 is TGCGCCAGCAGCCTGGGAGGGGGCAATCAGCCCCAGCATTTT. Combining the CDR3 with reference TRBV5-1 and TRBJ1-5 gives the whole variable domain KAGVTQTPRYLIKTRGQQVTLSCSPISGHRSVSWYQQTPGQGLQFLFEYFSETQRNKGNFPGRFSGRQFSNSRSEMNVSTLELGDSALYLCASSLGGGNQPQHFGDGTRLSIL.